This TCR beta chain was found in a study of blood T cell repertoires in COVID-19. For the study at large: COVID-19 samples from acute and convalescent phases originated in the United States, Italy and Spain.

This clone was counted only a few times. The V gene lost 0 bases and the J gene lost 6 bases, with 16 bases spanning the gap. Germline CDR1 and CDR2: SGHRS and YFSETQ. The CDR3 runs 17 residues. Original methodology: Estimation of nucleated cell counts relied on the amplification of reference gene primers. Profiled with immunoSEQ multiplex PCR; TCRdb holds only in-frame clones, not every one. That table supplies the V and J calls and clone size; D and trimming were determined from the DNA. The data show under 200,000 clones, with 88% seen just once and 1.5% to 2% held by the top ten. The receptor was isolated from a man aged 18 to 29 with active or convalescent COVID-19. The material sequenced was peripheral blood. The genes are TRBV5-1 and TRBJ1-6; tentative D call: TRBD1 (5 bases). The CDR3 nucleotides read TGCGCCAGCAGCTTGGGTAGACAGCCGACGACTAATTCACCCCTCCACTTT. Protein: CASSLGRQPTTNSPLHF.